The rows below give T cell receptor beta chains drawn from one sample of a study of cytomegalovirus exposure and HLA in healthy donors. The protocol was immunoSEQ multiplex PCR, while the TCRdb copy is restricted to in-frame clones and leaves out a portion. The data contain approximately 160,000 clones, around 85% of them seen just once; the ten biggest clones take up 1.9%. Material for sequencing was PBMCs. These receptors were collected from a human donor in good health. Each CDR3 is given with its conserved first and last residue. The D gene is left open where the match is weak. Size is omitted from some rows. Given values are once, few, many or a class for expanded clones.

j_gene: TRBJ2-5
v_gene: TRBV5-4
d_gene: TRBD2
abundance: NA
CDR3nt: TGTGCCAGCAGCCCTACTAGCGGGGGGTTTGGGACCCAGTACTTC
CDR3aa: CASSPTSGGFGTQYF

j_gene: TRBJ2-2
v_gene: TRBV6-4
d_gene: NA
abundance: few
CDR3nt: TGTGCCAGCAGTGCCAGTAACACCGGGGAGCTGTTTTTT
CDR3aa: CASSASNTGELFF

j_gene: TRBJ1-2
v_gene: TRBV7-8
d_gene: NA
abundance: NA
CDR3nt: TGTGCCAGCAGCTTAGAGCGGGGCGCCTATGGCTACACCTTC
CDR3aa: CASSLERGAYGYTF

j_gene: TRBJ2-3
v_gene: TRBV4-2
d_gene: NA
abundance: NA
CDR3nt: TGTGCCAGCAGCCAAAGACAGGGCACAGATACGCAGTATTTT
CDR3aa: CASSQRQGTDTQYF

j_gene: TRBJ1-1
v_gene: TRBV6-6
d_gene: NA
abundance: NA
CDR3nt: TGTGCCAGCAGTTGGGCAGGGAACACTGAAGCTTTCTTT
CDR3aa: CASSWAGNTEAFF

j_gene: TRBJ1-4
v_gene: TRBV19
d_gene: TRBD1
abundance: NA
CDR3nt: TGTGCCAGTAGTGTGACAGGGGGGAATGAAAAACTGTTTTTT
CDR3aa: CASSVTGGNEKLFF

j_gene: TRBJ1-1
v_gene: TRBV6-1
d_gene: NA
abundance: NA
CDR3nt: TGTGCCAGCAGTGAATTAAGTCAGGTCACTGAAGCTTTCTTT
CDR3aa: CASSELSQVTEAFF

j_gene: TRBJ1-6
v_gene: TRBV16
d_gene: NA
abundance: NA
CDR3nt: TGTGCCAGCACCAGGGACACGAGCTCCTATAATTCACCCCTCCACTTT
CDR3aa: CASTRDTSSYNSPLHF

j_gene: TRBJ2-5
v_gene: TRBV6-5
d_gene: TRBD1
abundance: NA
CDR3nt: TGTGCCAGCAGTTCCAACCACAGGGGCCTCCAAGAGACCCAGTACTTC
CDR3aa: CASSSNHRGLQETQYF

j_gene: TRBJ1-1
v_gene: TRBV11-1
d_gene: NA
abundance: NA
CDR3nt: TGTGCCTCTGCATGGGCACGGATGAACACTGAAGCTTTCTTT
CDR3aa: CASAWARMNTEAFF

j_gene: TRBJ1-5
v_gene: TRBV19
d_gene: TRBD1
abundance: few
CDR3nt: TGTGCCAGTAGTCCTACAGGGGGCCGTCAGCCCCAGCATTTT
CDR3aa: CASSPTGGRQPQHF

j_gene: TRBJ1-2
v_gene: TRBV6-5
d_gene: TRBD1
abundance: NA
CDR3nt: TGTGCCAGCAGGGAGAGGACAGGGGGCGCGGGGACCTTC
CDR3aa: CASRERTGGAGTF

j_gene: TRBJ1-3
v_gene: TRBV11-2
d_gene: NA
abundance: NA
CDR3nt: TGTGCCAGCAGTGAGGGGGTCTACTCTGGAAACACCATATATTTT
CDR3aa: CASSEGVYSGNTIYF

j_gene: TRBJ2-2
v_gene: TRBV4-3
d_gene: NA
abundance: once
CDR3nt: TGCGCCAGCAGCCAAGGCATCCCAGGGGCTGACACCGGGGAGCTGTTTTTT
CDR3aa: CASSQGIPGADTGELFF

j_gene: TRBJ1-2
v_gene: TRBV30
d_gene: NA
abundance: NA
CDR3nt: TGTGCCTGGAGTGTACACGAGGGTCTCTTGGATGGCTACACCTTC
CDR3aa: CAWSVHEGLLDGYTF

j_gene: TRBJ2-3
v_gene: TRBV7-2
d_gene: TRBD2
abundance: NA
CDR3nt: TGTGCCAGCAGCTTACCCAGCGGGGTGGCAGATACGCAGTATTTT
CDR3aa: CASSLPSGVADTQYF

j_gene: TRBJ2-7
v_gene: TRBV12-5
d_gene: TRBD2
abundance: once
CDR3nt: TGTGCTAGTGGTTTGGGACTAGCGGGCTCCTACGAGCAGTACTTC
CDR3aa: CASGLGLAGSYEQYF

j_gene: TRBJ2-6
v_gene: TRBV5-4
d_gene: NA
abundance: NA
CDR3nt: TGTGCCAGCAGTGGCATAGCGGTCGTTGGGGCCAACGTCCTGACTTTC
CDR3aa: CASSGIAVVGANVLTF

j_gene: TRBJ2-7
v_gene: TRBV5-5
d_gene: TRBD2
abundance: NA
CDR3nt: TGTGCCAGCAGCTATCTGGGGGGGAGTGAGCAGTACTTC
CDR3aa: CASSYLGGSEQYF

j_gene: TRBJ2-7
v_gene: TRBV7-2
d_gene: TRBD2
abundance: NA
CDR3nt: TGTGCCAGCAGCTCCCGACTAGCGGGGGGTCTCGGGTACGAGCAGTACTTC
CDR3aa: CASSSRLAGGLGYEQYF

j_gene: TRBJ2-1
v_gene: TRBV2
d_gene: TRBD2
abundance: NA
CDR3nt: TGTGCCAGCAGCGGCCCAGGGACTAGCGGGGGAGCATACAATGAGCAGTTCTTC
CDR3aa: CASSGPGTSGGAYNEQFF

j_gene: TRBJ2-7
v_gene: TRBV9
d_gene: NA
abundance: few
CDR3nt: TGTGCCAGCAGCTCCTACTCTAGTCGCGAGCAGTACTTC
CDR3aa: CASSSYSSREQYF

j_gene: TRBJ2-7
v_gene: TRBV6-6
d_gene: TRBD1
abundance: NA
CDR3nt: TGTGCCAGCAGAGCCTTGACAGGGGCCTACGAGCAGTACTTC
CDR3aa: CASRALTGAYEQYF

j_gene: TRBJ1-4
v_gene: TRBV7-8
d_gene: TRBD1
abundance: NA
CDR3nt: TGTGCCAGCAGCTTAGATGGGACAGTATATGAAAAACTGTTTTTT
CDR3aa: CASSLDGTVYEKLFF

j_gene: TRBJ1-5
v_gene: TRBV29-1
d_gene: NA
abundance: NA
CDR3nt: TGCAGCGTTGTCACAGCGGCGGGACAGCCCCAGCATTTT
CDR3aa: CSVVTAAGQPQHF

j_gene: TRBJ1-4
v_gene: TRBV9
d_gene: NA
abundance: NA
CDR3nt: TGTGCCAGCAGCGCTGGCGGGGATCCTAATGAAAAACTGTTTTTT
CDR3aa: CASSAGGDPNEKLFF